The rows below give T cell receptor beta chains drawn from one sample of a study of early T cells in non-severe SARS-CoV-2 infection. In TCRdb, the 5' RACE reads were re-called with MiXCR into one record per CDR3 protein. The sample has 25,000 to 30,000 distinct CDR3 sequences, roughly 5.6% seen once. The sample was whole blood. These receptors originate from an adult who was a healthcare worker with PCR-confirmed SARS-CoV-2 infection or an uninfected control (not recorded which). The CDR3 runs from the conserved cysteine through the conserved F or W. D genes are given only for firm matches. A clone size is listed for some rows: how often the clone was seen (once, few, many), or a class if it is expanded.

j_call d_call v_call clone_size cdr3_nt cdr3_aa
TRBJ2-7 - TRBV6-6 many TGTGCCAGCAGTTACTCGGCGGGCGAGCAGTACTTC CASSYSAGEQYF
TRBJ2-2 - TRBV28 many TGTGCCAGCAGTTTATCCCCGGACGGGACCGGGGAGCTGTTTTTT CASSLSPDGTGELFF
TRBJ2-7 - TRBV12-3/TRBV12-4 many TGTGCCAGCACCCATAACCGGGACTCTAGCGAGCAGTACTTC CASTHNRDSSEQYF
TRBJ2-7 - TRBV19 few TGTGCCAGTAGTATAGGGACACCGTCCTACGAGCAGTACTTC CASSIGTPSYEQYF
TRBJ2-7 - TRBV6-2/TRBV6-3 few TGTGCCAGCAAATTACTCGGCAGCTTCTACGAGCAGTACTTC CASKLLGSFYEQYF
TRBJ1-5 TRBD1 TRBV28 few TGTGCCAGCAGTTCGTCAGGGGGCAGAGGTCAGCCCCAGCATTTT CASSSSGGRGQPQHF
TRBJ2-7 - TRBV10-2 many TGCGCCAGCAGTGAGGGTCTGGGGGGAGCCCGCCCCTACGAGCAGTACTTC CASSEGLGGARPYEQYF
TRBJ2-1 - TRBV19 many TGTGCCAGTAAACTCTACAATGAGCAGTTCTTC CASKLYNEQFF
TRBJ1-2 - TRBV7-9 - TGTGCCAGCAGCTTAAATGGCTACACCTTC CASSLNGYTF
TRBJ2-1 TRBD2 TRBV7-7 many TGTGCCAGCAGCAAGAACCCGGGACTAGCGGGATCCGAGCAGTTCTTC CASSKNPGLAGSEQFF
TRBJ2-2 - TRBV29-1 many TGCAGCGTGGAACGAGGCGTGGGCACCGGGGAGCTGTTTTTT CSVERGVGTGELFF
TRBJ2-6 - TRBV5-1 - TGCGCCAGCAGCTTGGAGGACAGCCGACCCTCTGGGGCCAACGTCCTGACTTTC CASSLEDSRPSGANVLTF
TRBJ1-2 TRBD1 TRBV29-1 many TGCAGCGTCGATTTAATAGGGGGGACAGGGTATGGCTACACCTTC CSVDLIGGTGYGYTF
TRBJ2-5 TRBD1 TRBV20-1 few TGCAGTGCTGCCCCAGGGGGCCAAGAGACCCAGTACTTC CSAAPGGQETQYF
TRBJ2-2 TRBD1 TRBV5-1 many TGCGCCAGCAGCTTGGTTTGGACAGGAACCGGCGGGGAGCTGTTTTTT CASSLVWTGTGGELFF
TRBJ2-1 - TRBV28 few TGTGCCAGCAGTCCTGGGGGTCTCGATGAGCAGTTCTTC CASSPGGLDEQFF
TRBJ2-7 TRBD2 TRBV2 - TGTGCCAGCAGTGGACTAGCGGGAGAGGTTTACGAGCAGTACTTC CASSGLAGEVYEQYF
TRBJ2-2 TRBD2 TRBV7-2 many TGTGCCAGCAGCCCTCCGGGACTAGCGAACACCGGGGAGCTGTTTTTT CASSPPGLANTGELFF
TRBJ1-5 - TRBV4-1 many TGCGCCAGCAGCCAAGAGGAAGGGTCGCCCCAGCATTTT CASSQEEGSPQHF
TRBJ2-5 TRBD1 TRBV4-2 many TGTGCCAGCAGCCAAGAGCCCTTGGGGACCACAGGGGGCGGAGAGACCCAGTACTTC CASSQEPLGTTGGGETQYF
TRBJ2-5 TRBD2 TRBV4-3 many TGCGCCAGCAGCCAAGTAGGGAGGGGAGAAGAGACCCAGTACTTC CASSQVGRGEETQYF
TRBJ2-7 TRBD2 TRBV20-1 many TGCAGTGCAGAAGGGGGACTAGCGGGTATAGGGGCCTACGAGCAGTACTTC CSAEGGLAGIGAYEQYF
TRBJ2-1 TRBD1 TRBV25-1 - TGTGCCAGCAGTAGGGGACAGGGGTATTTCGGTGAGCAGTTCTTC CASSRGQGYFGEQFF
TRBJ2-1 - TRBV29-1 many TGCAGCGCACTAGGCAATGAGCAGTTCTTC CSALGNEQFF
TRBJ2-4 - TRBV10-3 many TGTGCCATCAGTGATTTAACAGGAGCCAAAAACATTCAGTACTTC CAISDLTGAKNIQYF
TRBJ2-7 TRBD1 TRBV7-8 few TGTGCCAGCTATCGGTATAGGACAGGGCCCTACGAGCAGTACTTC CASYRYRTGPYEQYF
TRBJ2-3 TRBD1 TRBV2 many TGTGCCAGCAGTCTTACAGGGGTCCGAGGAACAGATACGCAGTATTTT CASSLTGVRGTDTQYF
TRBJ2-7 - TRBV28 - TGTGCCAGCAGTTCGACAGGAGCCTACGAGCAGTACTTC CASSSTGAYEQYF
TRBJ2-7 TRBD1 TRBV6-6 many TGTGCCAGCAGTATGGGACAGGGAGGCCACGAGCAGTACTTC CASSMGQGGHEQYF
TRBJ2-5 TRBD1 TRBV7-9 many TGTGCCAGCAGCCGGACGGACAGGGACGACCAAGAGACCCAGTACTTC CASSRTDRDDQETQYF
TRBJ2-2 TRBD2 TRBV20-1 - TGCAGTGCTAGTTTTTATTCGGCTAGCGGGAGGGCCGGGGAGCTGTTTTTT CSASFYSASGRAGELFF
TRBJ2-7 TRBD1 TRBV4-1 many TGCGCCAGCAGCCGAGACCCCGACAGGGCCGGGTACGAGCAGTACTTC CASSRDPDRAGYEQYF
TRBJ1-2 TRBD1 TRBV27 many TGTGCCAGCAGTTTCCGGGACAGGGTAAACTACACCTTC CASSFRDRVNYTF
TRBJ1-1 - TRBV29-1 many TGCAGCTCCTCCAATCGGGGGACTGAAGCTTTCTTT CSSSNRGTEAFF
TRBJ1-1 - TRBV7-9 many TGTGCCAGCAGCTTGACGGGTGATGTGGCTGAAGCTTTCTTT CASSLTGDVAEAFF
TRBJ1-1 - TRBV7-2 medium-sized TGTGCCAGCAGCTCGCAGAGGAACACTGAAGCTTTCTTT CASSSQRNTEAFF
TRBJ2-1 - TRBV7-3 many TGTGCCAGCAGCCCCCTCCTTACTAGTATCAATGAGCAGTTCTTC CASSPLLTSINEQFF
TRBJ1-5 - TRBV18 many TGTGCCAGCTCACCCCTTGGGGGGGTAGATCAGCCCCAGCATTTT CASSPLGGVDQPQHF
TRBJ2-7 - TRBV7-6 few TGTGCCAGCAGCCCAGACGGGCGCTCCTACGAGCAGTACTTC CASSPDGRSYEQYF
TRBJ2-7 TRBD1 TRBV28 few TGTGCCAGCAGTACCGGGACAGGGTACGGCGAGCAGTACTTC CASSTGTGYGEQYF
TRBJ2-7 - TRBV15 many TGTGCCACCAGCAGAGCCGTGACAGGATTCTACGAGCAGTACTTC CATSRAVTGFYEQYF
TRBJ2-1 - TRBV7-2 - TGTGCCAGCAGCCTGTCCCCCCGCCTCTACAATGAGCAGTTCTTC CASSLSPRLYNEQFF
TRBJ2-1 TRBD1 TRBV7-6 many TGTGCCAGCAGCCCCGAGACAGGGGTAGGAAACAATGAGCAGTTCTTC CASSPETGVGNNEQFF
TRBJ2-7 - TRBV2 - TGTGCCAGCAGTTCTCAAGGGAGCTCCTACGAGCAGTACTTC CASSSQGSSYEQYF
TRBJ1-1 - TRBV28 medium-sized TGTGCCATCCGGGGACGTATGAACACTGAAGCTTTCTTT CAIRGRMNTEAFF
TRBJ2-6 - TRBV7-8 many TGTGCCAGCAGCTTAAAGGATTCGGGCAGGGATTACTCTGGGGCCAACGTCCTGACTTTC CASSLKDSGRDYSGANVLTF
TRBJ2-2 - TRBV28 many TGTGCCAGCAGGAGTTTCAGGGTTAACACCGGGGAGCTGTTTTTT CASRSFRVNTGELFF
TRBJ1-2 - TRBV27 many TGTGCCACCAAATTTTCTGGGGTGGCTGGCTACACCTTC CATKFSGVAGYTF
TRBJ2-1 TRBD1 TRBV6-1 many TGTGCCAGCAGGAGGAGACAGGGGGAAGCCTACAATGAGCAGTTCTTC CASRRRQGEAYNEQFF
TRBJ1-1 - TRBV12-3/TRBV12-4 - TGTGCCAGCACCACGGACAGTGAAGCTTTCTTT CASTTDSEAFF
TRBJ2-7 - TRBV28 - TGTGCCAGCAGTTTCATGGGGGTCGTCTCCTACGAGCAGTACTTC CASSFMGVVSYEQYF
TRBJ1-5 TRBD1 TRBV4-3 few TGCGCCAGCAGCCAAGATTTAACAGGGGGCTTGGATCAGCCCCAGCATTTT CASSQDLTGGLDQPQHF
TRBJ1-5 TRBD1 TRBV6-6 many TGTGCCAGCAGTTACTCGAGGGGGCACGGCAATCAGCCCCAGCATTTT CASSYSRGHGNQPQHF
TRBJ2-2 - TRBV24-1 - TGTGCCACCAGTCGACGGACCGGGGAGCTGTTTTTT CATSRRTGELFF
TRBJ2-7 - TRBV20-1 many TGCAGTGCTCCACCCGATGGCGGCCTTCTGAGTGAGCAGTACTTC CSAPPDGGLLSEQYF